The source of this T cell receptor (beta chain) is a study of T cells in Graves' hyperthyroidism and ophthalmopathy. In the study overall: Peripheral blood was acquired at first diagnosis, ahead of any therapy whatsoever.

This clonotype was found many times. The junction shows a germline mismatch at one end, possibly a read error. Template material for amplifying TCR beta CDR3 regions consisted of RNA transcripts. First-round RT-PCR with HTBI primers amplified the TCR CDR3 region. TCRdb reprocessed the multiplex PCR reads with MiXCR, giving one entry per CDR3 protein. The table has roughly 630,000 distinct CDR3 sequences, 15% to 19% seen once. Germline V CDR1 and CDR2: SGHKS, YYEKEE (reference sequence). The CDR3 totals 13 residues. Uncontrolled infection, other autoimmune disease, pregnancy or lactation barred patients from enrollment. The study based diagnoses on clinical symptoms, serum thyroxine and TRAb, thyroid ultrasound and orbital computed tomography.

Sequencing used blood. The rearrangement links TRBV5-5 to TRBJ1-2; the D gene is possibly TRBD1 (5 bases). This clonotype was sampled from a woman aged 30 to 39 with Graves' hyperthyroidism. The DNA for the CDR3 is TGCGCCAGCAGCTTGGAGGGGAACTATGGCTACACCTTC. Translating gives CASSLEGNYGYTF.